This TCR beta chain is drawn from a study of cytomegalovirus exposure and HLA in healthy donors. Study-level findings and limits: Later analysis found that TCR beta chains associated with HLA were more clonally expanded than other, equally common chains. HLA restriction was apparent for most CMV-associated TCR beta chains in a later analysis. It was assumed in the presence/absence analyses that sequencing depth was roughly uniform across donors.

The germline V and J ends were trimmed by 1 base and 4 bases, with 14 bases remaining between them. The CDR3 is made up of 16 amino acids. Germline V gene sequence: CDR1 SGHRS, CDR2 YFSETQ. Concerning this clone itself: Its antigen is currently unknown.

The primer mix had 60 Vbeta and 13 Jbeta primers. The data were produced by immunoSEQ multiplex PCR, yet TCRdb's version contains in-frame clones alone and is incomplete. The repertoire holds 200,000 or so clones, with roughly three quarters as singletons. This sequence originates from a man aged 50 or older in good health and CMV-seronegative. The sample consisted of PBMCs. The genes are TRBV5-1 and TRBJ2-2; D is undetermined. In DNA, the CDR3 is TGCGCCAGCAGCTTGAGTCCGGTTCCGAGCACCGGGGAGCTGTTTTTT. Amino acids: CASSLSPVPSTGELFF.